This T cell receptor (beta chain) was profiled in a study of CD8 T cells in ankylosing spondylitis (dated by TCRdb to about 2017). Regarding the research as a whole: The study profiled T cell receptor beta repertoires in healthy donors and ankylosing spondylitis patients to find disease-linked TCR variants. Peripheral blood samples were taken, and synovial fluid was additionally collected from ankylosing spondylitis patients. The full study cohort was made up of 25 ankylosing spondylitis patients and 108 healthy donors. The full study reports these points: A TCR beta motif of 7 or 8 highly homologous amino acid variants appeared characteristic of blood from ankylosing spondylitis patients. The disease-linked clones were reported as significantly enriched in matched synovial fluid samples from ankylosing spondylitis patients. In peripheral blood, the disease-linked clones were found at relatively low frequencies and had a CD8+ phenotype. Some of the motif variants had been reported before in the synovial fluid and blood of reactive arthritis patients, a finding that suggests common disease-initiation mechanisms.

Points on this clonotype: Its specific antigen is unknown. Base qualities are not provided; no much larger clone lies one nucleotide away.

Sequencing was performed on an Illumina HiSeq 2500. TCR beta libraries were prepared by quantitative 5'-RACE with molecular barcodes. The authors' analysis ran thus. A new computational method, built on a probabilistic model of VDJ rearrangement, was used to identify disease-linked TCR variants. TCRdb applied fastp at Q25 and MiXCR to the public reads, then kept only in-frame beta chains. All rows with the same CDR3 protein become a single entry with the most common DNA and genes. The V and J calls come from TCRdb's annotation, not from the publication. The sample table records hundreds of thousands of distinct CDR3 sequences; around 26% of these occur just once. The top ten clonotypes cover roughly 0.8% of the sample. The CDR3 spans 15 residues, from the cysteine through the phenylalanine. Only the CDR3 DNA is retained, 45 bases long and in frame from the first base. The germline V gene (reference sequence) supplies CDR1 LGHDT and CDR2 YNNKEL. Relative to germline, V is 3 bases shorter and J is 4 bases shorter, with 13 bases between their ends.

Material for sequencing was blood, either unsorted or a sorted T cell fraction (not recorded which). Recombination linked TRBV3-1 to TRBJ2-1; possibly the D gene is TRBD2, per 6 matching bases. The TCR sequence derives from a male donor with ankylosing spondylitis. The bases read TGTGCCAGCAGCCAGGTGGCTAGCGTATACAATGAGCAGTTCTTC. This sequence encodes CASSQVASVYNEQFF.